This T cell receptor beta chain stems from a study of post-analysis software for immune sequencing data. Overall study findings and caveats: Compared with controls, patients had more of five or six TRBV segments, including TRBV5-6, TRBV5-1 and TRBV20-1.

As to this clonotype: Its antigen is not known.

Unique molecular identifiers were carried by the TCR beta cDNA libraries. TCRdb re-analysed the PCR reads in MiXCR, keeping a single row per CDR3 protein. There are approximately 690,000 distinct CDR3 sequences in the sample; 59% occur only once, and about 10% lies in the top ten. The CDR3 contains 15 residues. The germline V gene has CDR1 SGHTA and CDR2 FQGNSA. V gave up 2 bases and J gave up 4 bases; unmatched junction bases: 5. The receptor comes from a girl aged 2 to 9 with multiple sclerosis. The source material was blood. This rearrangement joins TRBV7-2 to TRBJ2-1; 7 nucleotides align to TRBD2. In DNA, the CDR3 is TGTGCCAGCAGCTTATATGCGGGGGTATACAATGAGCAGTTCTTC. This encodes CASSLYAGVYNEQFF.